This entry lists 16 T cell receptor beta chains sequenced from one sample in a study of blood T cell repertoires in COVID-19. TCRdb keeps only in-frame clones here, not all; method: immunoSEQ multiplex PCR. The data contain about 76,000 clones, about 88% of them singletons. Sequencing used peripheral blood. These receptors were taken from a human donor in a cohort sampled during active COVID-19.

The CDR3 bases are TGTGCCAGCAGCTTCAGCGCGAACACCGGGGAGCTGTTTTTT. This codes for CASSFSANTGELFF. The rearrangement joins TRBV7-3 to TRBJ2-2, with D unclear. Germline CDR1 and CDR2: SGHTA and FQGTGA. V lost 3 bases to trimming and J lost 0 bases, with 5 bases between them. The CDR3 is made up of 14 amino acids. Full variable domain (remainder filled in from reference TRBV7-3 and TRBJ2-2): GAGVSQTPSNKVTEKGKYVELRCDPISGHTALYWYRQSLGQGPEFLIYFQGTGAADDSGLPNDRFFAVRPEGSVSTLKIQRTERGDSAVYLCASSFSANTGELFFGEGSRLTVL.

This clone appeared once. J is TRBJ2-3 and V is TRBV5-1, with D possibly being TRBD2 (5 bases). The germline V gene encodes CDR1 SGHRS and CDR2 YFSETQ. This CDR3 is built from 16 residues. V was pared by 4 bases and J by 0 bases, with 15 bases between. This CDR3 reads CASSVTRVGSTDTQYF. In DNA, the CDR3 is TGCGCCAGCAGCGTCACTAGGGTCGGCAGCACAGATACGCAGTATTTT.

The chain joins TRBV14 to TRBJ2-2; D call uncertain. This CDR3 has 13 amino acids. Looked up from germline, CDR1 is SGHDN and CDR2 is FVKESK. Trimming took 2 bases from V and 5 from J, leaving 6 bases between them. The CDR3 reads CASSQSATGELFF. The CDR3 DNA sequence: TGTGCCAGCAGCCAAAGCGCGACCGGGGAGCTGTTTTTT. Full variable domain (outside the CDR3, taken from reference TRBV14 and TRBJ2-2): EAGVTQFPSHSVIEKGQTVTLRCDPISGHDNLYWYRRVMGKEIKFLLHFVKESKQDESGMPNNRFLAERTGGTYSTLKVQPAELEDSGVYFCASSQSATGELFFGEGSRLTVL.

The chain combines TRBV7-2 with TRBJ1-3; D remains unclear. The CDR3 runs 13 residues. Trimming cost V 1 base and J 11 bases, with 12 bases left between them. From germline, CDR1 is SGHTA and CDR2 FQGNSA. This CDR3 reads CASSLGGVRAIYF. DNA for the CDR3: TGTGCCAGCAGCTTAGGCGGCGTTCGGGCCATATATTTT.

CDR3 sequence (DNA): TGTGCCAGCTACCGCCGGTTTGTAAGGGACAGAGCTTGCACAGATACGCAGTATTTT. Protein product: CASYRRFVRDRACTDTQYF. The chain combines TRBV21-1 with TRBJ2-3; TRBD1, the table's D call, lacks a check against the DNA. TRBV21-1 is a known pseudogene. This CDR3 has 19 residues.

The table lists this clone with a few counts. The V and J genes are TRBV11-3 and TRBJ2-3; maybe TRBD2 (7 bases). In germline, CDR1 is SGHNT, CDR2 YENEEA. The CDR3 consists of 15 residues. Trimming left V 0 bases short and J 8 bases short, with 15 bases between. CDR3 in DNA: TGTGCCAGCAGCTTAGATCTGACGGGGGGCAGTACGCAGTATTTT. It specifies CASSLDLTGGSTQYF.

This clone was found once. The rearrangement links TRBV19 to TRBJ1-5; the D is unclear. Per the germline V gene, CDR1 is LNHDA and CDR2 is SQIVND (reference sequence). The V and J ends lost 7 bases and 0 bases respectively, with 10 bases between them. The CDR3 runs 14 residues. The CDR3 DNA reads as TGTGCCAGTAACACCTTCGATAGCAATCAGCCCCAGCATTTT. Translation gives CASNTFDSNQPQHF.

The chain joins TRBV3-1 (or the pseudogene TRBV3-2) to TRBJ2-3; perhaps TRBD1 as D (5 bases). Looked up from germline, CDR1 is LGHDT and CDR2 is YNNKEL (reference sequence). Trimming removed 4 bases from V and 6 bases from J, with 8 bases in between. The length of the CDR3 is 12 residues. CDR3 residues: CASSPPGDTQYF. The CDR3 DNA follows: TGTGCCAGCAGCCCCCCAGGGGATACGCAGTATTTT.

V is TRBV19 and J is TRBJ1-5; D is undetermined. Per the germline V gene, CDR1 is LNHDA and CDR2 is SQIVND (reference sequence). Between the trimmed V and J ends, which lost 6 bases and 0 bases, there was a span of 3 bases. This CDR3 has 12 residues. In DNA, the CDR3 is TGTGCCAGTAGGTATAGCAATCAGCCCCAGCATTTT. Translating it yields CASRYSNQPQHF.

The rearrangement links TRBV12-3 or TRBV12-4 to TRBJ2-5; no reliable D call. The CDR3 length is 13 residues. With 2 bases removed from V and 4 bases from J, the gap between germline ends came to 8 bases. The CDR3 here is CASSLSHGETQYF. The CDR3 nucleotides are TGTGCCAGCAGTTTATCCCACGGAGAGACCCAGTACTTC.

CDR3 nucleotide sequence: TGTGCCAGTGGACAGGGGCCGACTGGCTACACCTTC. Translation: CASGQGPTGYTF. The gene calls are TRBV19 and TRBJ1-2; TRBD1 matches at 9 bases. The CDR3 covers 12 residues. V lost 8 bases to trimming and J lost 7 bases; unmatched junction nucleotides: 5. CDR1 LNHDA and CDR2 SQIVND come from the germline V gene (reference sequence).

This clone was found a few times. The chain has TRBV9 and TRBJ1-2; D unclear. Trimming removed 0 bases from V and 3 bases from J, with 12 bases in between. This CDR3 comprises 15 residues. From germline, CDR1 is SGDLS and CDR2 YYNGEE. CDR3 residues: CASSVGVEMHYGYTF. DNA of the CDR3: TGTGCCAGCAGCGTAGGTGTGGAGATGCACTATGGCTACACCTTC.

A word on this clone: Other nucleotide sequences from this sample produce the same CDR3. The chain combines TRBV30 with TRBJ1-5, with D possibly being TRBD1 (5 bases). Germline CDR1 reads GTSNPN; CDR2 reads SVGIG (reference sequence). The V end was cut by 0 bases, the J end by 2 bases, with 5 bases between. The CDR3 covers 13 residues. CDR3 loop: CAWSVQGNQPQHF. CDR3 nucleotides: TGTGCCTGGAGTGTACAGGGCAATCAGCCCCAGCATTTT.

V gene TRBV27 combines with J gene TRBJ2-5, with TRBD2 matching over 9 bases. The CDR3 has 16 residues. V shed 5 bases and J 5 bases; nucleotides not matched to a gene: 12. The germline V gene encodes CDR1 MNHEY and CDR2 SMNVEV (reference sequence). The CDR3 spells CASSAIRLAAGETQYF. In DNA form, the CDR3 reads TGTGCCAGCAGTGCCATCCGACTAGCGGCAGGGGAGACCCAGTACTTC.

V usage is TRBV6-5 and J usage is TRBJ2-7; maybe TRBD1 (6 bases). CDR1 is MNHEY, CDR2 SVGAGI, per germline. There are 10 residues in the CDR3. The V gene lost 6 bases and the J gene lost 12 bases, with 12 bases spanning the gap. CDR3: CASRSQGPYF. CDR3 in DNA: TGTGCCAGCAGGTCTCAGGGGCCGTACTTC.

J is TRBJ2-1 and V is TRBV28; D is possibly TRBD1 (5 bases). Germline values: CDR1 MDHEN, CDR2 SYDVKM. Between the trimmed V and J ends, which lost 5 bases and 1 base, there was a span of 9 bases. The CDR3 consists of 14 residues. As DNA, the CDR3 is TGTGCCAGCAGTCCAGGGTGGTCCTACAATGAGCAGTTCTTC. Translated: CASSPGWSYNEQFF.